This T cell receptor beta chain was recovered during a study of beta chain features in type 1 diabetes. About the research overall: No patient-donor differences in age, gender, total cells or subset yield.

Study-level findings and limits: Within each of all four CD4+ subsets, Type 1 diabetes patients had TCRB CDR3s that were moderately but significantly shorter. For TCRB rearrangement, an influence of HLA type remained unresolved here.

The CDR3 has 12 amino acids. The V segment lost 3 bases and the J segment 10 bases; nucleotides outside the gene matches: 2. CDR1 is MNHNS, CDR2 SASEGT, per germline. The collection from each donor was one heparinised blood draw averaging around 120 mL. A note on this clone: As yet, its antigen is unknown.

Sequenced material consisted of expressed TCRB transcripts (all of the isolated RNA was reverse transcribed). TCRdb keeps only in-frame clones here, not all; method: immunoSEQ multiplex PCR. This sample carries around 19,000 clones, approximately 50% of them seen once, and the ten largest clones take around 0.45%. This chain joins TRBV6-1 and TRBJ2-4; TRBD2 aligns across 8 bases. The clonotype was recovered from a man aged 18 to 30 in good health. The specimen sequenced was stem cell memory CD4+ T cells from blood. The CDR3: CASSESGGIQYF. Here the CDR3 DNA reads TGTGCCAGCAGTGAGTCGGGGGGGATTCAGTACTTC.